This TCR beta chain was obtained from a study of blood T cell repertoires in COVID-19. The study drew participants aged roughly 18 to 95 years from under 30 US areas. Recovered status in Cohort 3 required two negative PCRs, clearance, or symptom resolution. Profiling relied on immunoSEQ multiplex PCR, and the TCRdb table lists in-frame clones only, not all of them. The table lists 200,000 or so clones, 65% to 85% of them singletons, with 6% to 8% in the top ten. In germline, CDR1 is SEHNR, CDR2 FQNEAQ (reference sequence). The CDR3 sequence is 17 residues long. Trimming took 3 bases from V and 7 from J; bases not matched to a gene: 10.

This chain uses TRBV7-9 with TRBJ2-1; 12 bases fit TRBD2. The material sequenced was PBMCs or T cells enriched from blood (not recorded which). This TCR came from a man between 40 and 49 years old who had recovered from COVID-19. The CDR3 DNA reads TGTGCCAGCAGCTTCTTAAGACTAGCGGGGGCGGGTAATGAGCAGTTCTTC. Protein sequence: CASSFLRLAGAGNEQFF. The full variable domain, completed using reference TRBV7-9 and TRBJ2-1, is DTGVSQNPRHKITKRGQNVTFRCDPISEHNRLYWYRQTLGQGPEFLTYFQNEAQLEKSRLLSDRFSAERPKGSFSTLEIQRTEQGDSAMYLCASSFLRLAGAGNEQFFGPGTRLTVL.